What follows are 31 T cell receptor beta chains derived from one specimen sequenced in a study of blood T cell repertoires in COVID-19. Method: immunoSEQ multiplex PCR; TCRdb's copy keeps in-frame clones and lacks some. The table shows 100,000 or so clones, with more than 75% occurring only once. The source material was peripheral blood. The receptors originated from a human donor in a cohort sampled during active COVID-19.

The chain uses TRBV5-6 and TRBJ2-1, with D possibly matching TRBD2 (6 bases). The germline gives CDR1 SGHDT, CDR2 YYEEEE. V lost 5 bases to trimming and J lost 6 bases, with 12 bases between them. This CDR3 region has 13 residues. This chain's CDR3 is CASSSGLPNEQFF. The CDR3 DNA is TGTGCCAGCAGTTCGGGACTCCCCAATGAGCAGTTCTTC.

The chain couples TRBV9 to TRBJ1-3; D is unresolved. This CDR3 spans 14 amino acids. Germline assignment: CDR1 SGDLS and CDR2 YYNGEE. V was cut by 0 bases and J by 4 bases, with 8 bases left in between. The DNA for the CDR3 is TGTGCCAGCAGCGTAGCGCAGGCGGGAAACACCATATATTTT. Translation gives CASSVAQAGNTIYF.

In this sample, this clone turned up a few times. This rearrangement joins TRBV29-1 to TRBJ2-1, with 15 bases aligning to TRBD2. Trimming removed 6 bases from V and 14 bases from J; junction bases left unmatched: 17. Germline assignment: CDR1 SQVTM and CDR2 ANQGSEA. The CDR3 loop spans 16 amino acids. The CDR3 protein is CSVRGWTGLAGGPEFF. The CDR3 DNA is TGCAGCGTGCGTGGGTGGACGGGACTAGCGGGGGGCCCGGAGTTCTTC.

The V gene is TRBV5-1, the J gene TRBJ2-6, with TRBD1 as a possible D gene (6 bases). Germline assignment: CDR1 SGHRS and CDR2 YFSETQ. This CDR3 is built from 18 residues. V was trimmed by 0 bases and J by 0 bases, leaving 13 bases between them. CDR3 bases: TGCGCCAGCAGCTTGGGGGACACGGGGAACTCTGGGGCCAACGTCCTGACTTTC. Amino acid sequence: CASSLGDTGNSGANVLTF.

V is TRBV5-1 and J is TRBJ2-7, with unresolved D. This CDR3 contains 14 residues. The V and J ends lost 2 bases and 5 bases respectively, with 14 bases between them. CDR1 and CDR2 (germline): SGHRS, YFSETQ. The CDR3 region is CASSFRQVPDEQYF. In nucleotides, the CDR3 is TGCGCCAGCAGCTTCCGCCAGGTTCCCGACGAGCAGTACTTC.

The gene calls are TRBV7-2 and TRBJ1-2, with D uncertain. The CDR3 has 14 residues. Germline loops: CDR1 SGHTA, CDR2 FQGNSA. V dropped 5 bases and J dropped 0 bases, with 10 bases sitting between them. This CDR3 reads CASSPSPSNYGYTF. The CDR3 coding sequence is TGTGCCAGCAGCCCGAGTCCCTCTAACTATGGCTACACCTTC.

In this sample, this clone turned up a few times. The chain employs TRBV6-5 and TRBJ1-1, with TRBD1 identical over 9 bases. CDR1 and CDR2 from the germline V gene are MNHEY and SVGAGI. This CDR3 has 13 amino acids. J lost 5 bases, V lost 6 bases, and 4 bases had no gene match. The CDR3 bases are TGTGCCAGCAGCCTACAGGGGGCGACTGAAGCTTTCTTT. Translated, it gives CASSLQGATEAFF.

The rearrangement uses TRBV7-3 and TRBJ1-5, with D hard to call. The CDR3 loop spans 12 amino acids. Trimming pared 5 bases from V and 6 bases from J, leaving 8 bases between. CDR1 and CDR2 (germline): SGHTA, FQGTGA. The chain's CDR3 is CASSPKSQPQHF. The CDR3 bases are TGTGCCAGCAGCCCTAAAAGTCAGCCCCAGCATTTT. The full variable domain, in which reference TRBV7-3 and TRBJ1-5 provide the parts outside the CDR3, is GAGVSQTPSNKVTEKGKYVELRCDPISGHTALYWYRQSLGQGPEFLIYFQGTGAADDSGLPNDRFFAVRPEGSVSTLKIQRTERGDSAVYLCASSPKSQPQHFGDGTRLSIL.

This chain uses TRBV4-1 with TRBJ2-3; 11 bases map to TRBD2. The V segment lost 0 bases and the J segment 2 bases; nucleotides outside the gene matches: 7. The CDR3 covers 18 residues. Germline V CDR1 and CDR2: MGHRA, YSYEKL. The CDR3 nucleotides are TGCGCCAGCAGCCAAGAGGGTGTTAGCGGGGGGGCCACAGATACGCAGTATTTT. This sequence encodes CASSQEGVSGGATDTQYF.

V gene TRBV27 combines with J gene TRBJ2-7, with 7 bases aligning to TRBD2. This CDR3 spans 14 amino acids. With 4 bases clipped from V and 1 base from J, the junction kept 4 bases outside the gene matches. Germline V lookup: CDR1 MNHEY, CDR2 SMNVEV (reference sequence). In DNA form, the CDR3 reads TGTGCCAGCAGTTCACAGCGGGGATCCTACGAGCAGTACTTC. Encoded protein: CASSSQRGSYEQYF.

This rearrangement joins TRBV7-9 to TRBJ2-6, with D perhaps TRBD1 (6 bases). The CDR3 has 15 amino acids. Germline loops: CDR1 SEHNR, CDR2 FQNEAQ (reference sequence). Trimming removed 1 base at V and 2 bases at J, with 6 bases between. This CDR3 is CASSLEGAGANVLTF. DNA for the CDR3: TGTGCCAGCAGCTTAGAGGGGGCTGGGGCCAACGTCCTGACTTTC.

V and J are TRBV19 and TRBJ2-3; TRBD2 might be the D (6 bases). With 8 bases removed from V and 3 bases from J, the gap between germline ends came to 18 bases. CDR1 is LNHDA and CDR2 is SQIVND in the germline V gene (reference sequence). The CDR3 covers 15 residues. The CDR3 loop is CASRLVAGLTDTQYF. The CDR3 DNA sequence: TGTGCCAGTCGTTTGGTGGCGGGGTTAACAGATACGCAGTATTTT.

This rearrangement joins TRBV4-3 to TRBJ2-7; TRBD2 aligns across 8 bases. The CDR3 totals 15 residues. The V gene end was trimmed by 1 base and the J gene end by 5 bases; junction bases not matched to a gene: 7. Germline V CDR1 and CDR2: LGHNA, YSLEER. The CDR3 sequence: CASSQAGGPENEQYF. In DNA form, the CDR3 reads TGCGCCAGCAGCCAAGCGGGGGGGCCTGAAAACGAGCAGTACTTC.

The chain has TRBV5-1 and TRBJ2-3; D is ambiguous. Germline assignment: CDR1 SGHRS and CDR2 YFSETQ. The CDR3 has 14 residues. Trimming took off 0 bases at V and 5 bases at J, with 10 bases between the two ends. This CDR3 is CASSLASSGDTQYF. In DNA, the CDR3 is TGCGCCAGCAGCTTGGCCTCGTCCGGAGATACGCAGTATTTT.

V and J are TRBV9 and TRBJ1-1; 10 bases line up with TRBD1. This CDR3 spans 14 amino acids. From germline, CDR1 is SGDLS and CDR2 YYNGEE. V gave up 8 bases and J gave up 4 bases; unmatched junction bases: 8. CDR3 in DNA: TGTGCCAGTAACCGACAGGGGGCGAGCACTGAAGCTTTCTTT. Translated: CASNRQGASTEAFF.

The rearrangement uses TRBV9 and TRBJ2-2; TRBD1 is a possible D gene (6 bases). The ends were cut back, 0 bases at V and 7 bases at J, with 13 bases in the middle. The CDR3 contains 15 residues. CDR1 and CDR2 from the germline V gene are SGDLS and YYNGEE. CDR3 sequence reads: CASSVGGGLSGELFF. CDR3 DNA: TGTGCCAGCAGCGTAGGTGGGGGCCTGAGCGGGGAGCTGTTTTTT.

The chain employs TRBV6-2 or TRBV6-3 and TRBJ2-5; 7 positions match TRBD2. Trimming removed 5 bases from V and 4 bases from J; junction bases left unmatched: 10. Germline CDR1 and CDR2: MNHEY and SVGEGT. There are 15 residues in the CDR3. The CDR3 loop reads CASSLRLAELETQYF. CDR3 in DNA: TGTGCCAGCAGTCTCCGACTAGCAGAGTTAGAGACCCAGTACTTC.

The chain carries TRBV30 and TRBJ2-7; no clear D. This CDR3 contains 15 residues. Per the germline V gene, CDR1 is GTSNPN and CDR2 is SVGIG (reference sequence). V gave up 3 bases and J gave up 6 bases, with 21 bases separating them. The CDR3 nucleotides are TGTGCCTGGAGCCCAAACGGGTTTACTGGATCCGAGCAGTACTTC. This gives the protein CAWSPNGFTGSEQYF.

This chain uses TRBV11-3 with TRBJ2-5; the D gene is possibly TRBD2 (6 bases). The CDR3 has 15 residues. The V gene lost 0 bases and the J gene lost 5 bases, with 13 bases spanning the gap. The germline V gene has CDR1 SGHNT and CDR2 YENEEA. DNA for the CDR3: TGTGCCAGCAGCTTAGAAACGACTAGAGTGGAGACCCAGTACTTC. Protein: CASSLETTRVETQYF.

The gene calls are TRBV5-1 and TRBJ1-4; 10 positions agree with TRBD1. The trim removed 4 bases at V and 5 bases at J, leaving 5 bases unmatched. CDR1 is SGHRS, CDR2 YFSETQ, per germline. This CDR3 contains 15 residues. CDR3 in DNA: TGCGCCAGCAGCGAGCCGGGACAGGGGAATGAAAAACTGTTTTTT. It yields the protein CASSEPGQGNEKLFF.

The V gene is TRBV5-6, the J gene TRBJ2-3; 8 bases map to TRBD1. Germline V gene sequence: CDR1 SGHDT, CDR2 YYEEEE. Trimming took 0 bases from V and 5 from J; bases not matched to a gene: 8. This CDR3 is built from 16 residues. The DNA of the CDR3 is TGTGCCAGCAGCTTGGGGCAGGGACAGGTGGGAGATACGCAGTATTTT. This encodes CASSLGQGQVGDTQYF. The full variable domain, rest sourced from reference TRBV5-6 and TRBJ2-3, is DAGVTQSPTHLIKTRGQQVTLRCSPKSGHDTVSWYQQALGQGPQFIFQYYEEEERQRGNFPDRFSGHQFPNYSSELNVNALLLGDSALYLCASSLGQGQVGDTQYFGPGTRLTVL.

This clone was seen at least ten times. This sequence joins TRBV5-1 and TRBJ1-2; 7 nucleotides line up with TRBD1. Trimming at V came to 5 bases and at J to 2 bases, leaving 6 bases not matched to a gene. This CDR3 has 14 amino acids. Germline CDR1 reads SGHRS; CDR2 reads YFSETQ. The CDR3 DNA reads as TGCGCCAGCAGACAGACAGGGTCCAACTATGGCTACACCTTC. It specifies CASRQTGSNYGYTF.

The J gene is TRBJ1-3, the V gene TRBV6-6, with D maybe TRBD1 (5 bases). The V and J ends lost 5 bases and 0 bases respectively, with 20 bases between them. Germline CDR1 reads MNHNY; CDR2 reads SVGAGI (reference sequence). The CDR3 runs 18 residues. CDR3 protein: CASSPHQTADASGNTIYF. CDR3 DNA: TGTGCCAGCAGTCCCCACCAGACAGCTGACGCCTCTGGAAACACCATATATTTT.

V and J are TRBV5-1 and TRBJ2-7; 9 bases line up with TRBD1. The CDR3 has 14 residues. Unmatched junction bases numbered 4, after V lost 4 bases and J lost 2 bases. The germline V gene has CDR1 SGHRS and CDR2 YFSETQ. The CDR3 nucleotides are TGCGCCAGCAGCGGGGACAGGGTGGCCTACGAGCAGTACTTC. Translated: CASSGDRVAYEQYF.

This clone was detected a few times. This rearrangement joins TRBV6-1 to TRBJ2-1; TRBD2 is a possible D gene (6 bases). Between the trimmed V and J ends, which lost 3 bases and 0 bases, there was a span of 9 bases. CDR3 size: 15 residues. Germline loops: CDR1 MNHNS, CDR2 SASEGT. CDR3 protein: CASSEFSGSYNEQFF. The CDR3 DNA reads as TGTGCCAGCAGTGAGTTTAGCGGCTCCTACAATGAGCAGTTCTTC.

Concerning this clone: Other DNA sequences from this sample encode an identical CDR3 as well. The chain combines TRBV4-1 with TRBJ2-5, with D perhaps matching TRBD2 (6 bases). The CDR3 consists of 14 residues. Per the germline V gene, CDR1 is MGHRA and CDR2 is YSYEKL. V lost 4 bases and J 5 bases, leaving 14 bases between the germline ends. The CDR3 nucleotides read TGCGCCAGCAGCCCCGGGGGACTTCGGGAGACCCAGTACTTC. Its translation: CASSPGGLRETQYF.

V usage is TRBV5-6 and J usage is TRBJ2-2; D might be TRBD2 (5 bases). The length of the CDR3 is 14 residues. CDR1 SGHDT and CDR2 YYEEEE come from the germline V gene. Trimming took off 4 bases at V and 2 bases at J, with 9 bases between the two ends. The CDR3 here is CASSLRVNTGELFF. The CDR3 nucleotides are TGTGCCAGCAGCCTGAGGGTAAACACCGGGGAGCTGTTTTTT.

The chain uses TRBV18 and TRBJ2-3; D call uncertain. V was pared by 1 base and J by 6 bases, with 11 bases between. CDR1 KGHSH and CDR2 LQKENI come from the germline V gene. The CDR3 has 14 amino acids. The CDR3 coding sequence is TGTGCCAGCTCACCACTTCAGTCACCGGATACGCAGTATTTT. Translated: CASSPLQSPDTQYF.

The chain is built from TRBV4-2 and TRBJ1-2, with unresolved D. Germline CDR1 LGHNA, CDR2 YNFKEQ. There are 15 residues in the CDR3. The V and J ends lost 0 bases and 1 base respectively, with 9 bases between them. CDR3 residues: CASSQDPGNNYGYTF. The DNA of the CDR3 is TGTGCCAGCAGCCAAGATCCCGGGAATAACTATGGCTACACCTTC.

The chain recombines TRBV10-3 with TRBJ2-7, with 7 bases aligning to TRBD1. CDR1 is ENHRY, CDR2 SYGVKD, per germline. Trimming cost V 6 bases and J 1 base; bases outside gene matches: 6. The CDR3 extends over 14 amino acids. The CDR3: CAISQAGGSYEQYF. The CDR3 nucleotides are TGTGCCATCAGCCAAGCAGGGGGATCCTACGAGCAGTACTTC.

The genes are TRBV5-4 and TRBJ2-7; 7 bases match TRBD2. The V and J ends lost 1 base and 5 bases, in that order; junction bases with no gene match: 6. Germline lookup yields CDR1 SGHNT and CDR2 YYREEE (reference sequence). This CDR3 is 14 amino acids long. This CDR3 reads CASSLFRGGDEQYF. Written as DNA, the CDR3 is TGTGCCAGCAGCTTGTTTAGGGGAGGGGACGAGCAGTACTTC.